This is a list of T cell receptor beta chains from one sample in a study of glioma-infiltrating T cells after dendritic cell vaccination. Using immunoSEQ multiplex PCR, the repertoire was profiled, and TCRdb retains in-frame clones only, with some absent. Of 90,000 to 110,000 clones in the sample, nearly 90% were seen once. This specimen was blood, taken after dendritic cell vaccination. The receptors originated from a human donor with glioblastoma. CDR3s include the opening cysteine and the closing phenylalanine or tryptophan. D genes are given only for firm matches. Clone size is given for some rows only: seen once, a few or many times, or a class if the clone is expanded.

J gene	D gene	clone size	V gene	CDR3 protein	CDR3 DNA
TRBJ1-1	.	.	TRBV19	CASGPDTYTEAFF	TGTGCCAGTGGCCCTGATACGTACACTGAAGCTTTCTTT
TRBJ2-1	.	.	TRBV11-3	CASRKGLASANEQFF	TGTGCCAGCAGAAAAGGGCTAGCGAGCGCCAATGAGCAGTTCTTC
TRBJ2-3	TRBD2	.	TRBV10-3	CATAAAGGSDTQYF	TGTGCCACGGCCGCAGCGGGAGGGTCAGATACGCAGTATTTT
TRBJ2-7	TRBD2	.	TRBV5-1	CASTPVSGSVDEQYF	TGCGCCAGCACCCCCGTGAGCGGGAGTGTAGACGAGCAGTACTTC
TRBJ2-1	.	few	TRBV5-1	CASSFGLSSSYNEQFF	TGCGCCAGCAGCTTTGGTCTATCGAGCTCCTACAATGAGCAGTTCTTC
TRBJ1-1	.	.	TRBV11-3	CASSSTTGGMNTEAFF	TGTGCCAGCAGCTCAACGACAGGAGGCATGAACACTGAAGCTTTCTTT
TRBJ2-1	TRBD2	.	TRBV12-5	CASGLVSSGRGDNEQFF	TGTGCTAGTGGTTTGGTCAGTAGCGGGAGAGGGGACAATGAGCAGTTCTTC
TRBJ1-3	.	once	TRBV9	CASSVDGFSGNTIYF	TGTGCCAGCAGCGTAGACGGGTTCTCTGGAAACACCATATATTTT
TRBJ2-3	TRBD1	.	TRBV6-5	CASSWDRGRDTQYF	TGTGCCAGCAGTTGGGACAGGGGACGAGATACGCAGTATTTT
TRBJ1-2	TRBD1	once	TRBV14	CASSHGTTGPGRGYTF	TGTGCCAGCAGCCACGGGACGACAGGGCCCGGAAGGGGCTACACCTTC
TRBJ2-6	TRBD2	.	TRBV5-5	CASSPLPPAGDSGANVLTF	TGTGCCAGCAGCCCACTCCCCCCAGCGGGGGACTCTGGGGCCAACGTCCTGACTTTC
TRBJ2-7	.	.	TRBV18	CASSPDITEGEQYF	TGTGCCAGCTCACCAGACATTACGGAGGGCGAGCAGTACTTC
TRBJ2-1	.	.	TRBV6-6	CASQSGESSYNEQFF	TGTGCCAGCCAGTCAGGGGAGAGCTCCTACAATGAGCAGTTCTTC
TRBJ1-5	.	.	TRBV6-5	CASSYSQAGNQPQHF	TGTGCCAGCAGTTATTCTCAGGCAGGCAATCAGCCCCAGCATTTT
TRBJ1-2	TRBD1	.	TRBV10-3	CAISESQGAYGYTF	TGTGCCATCAGTGAGTCCCAGGGGGCATATGGCTACACCTTC
TRBJ2-2	TRBD2	.	TRBV9	CASSVDRTSGRMNTGELFF	TGTGCCAGCAGCGTTGATCGGACTAGCGGGAGGATGAACACCGGGGAGCTGTTTTTT
TRBJ2-1	.	once	TRBV6-4	CASSDGGASYNEQFF	TGTGCCAGCAGTGACGGGGGGGCGTCCTACAATGAGCAGTTCTTC
TRBJ1-2	.	once	TRBV11-3	CASSPDATANYGYTF	TGTGCCAGCAGCCCGGACGCGACAGCAAACTATGGCTACACCTTC
TRBJ1-1	.	.	TRBV6-1	CASQEELEAFF	TGTGCCAGCCAGGAAGAACTTGAAGCTTTCTTT
TRBJ2-2	TRBD1	few	TRBV11-2	CASSQDRVTTTGELFF	TGTGCCAGCAGCCAAGACAGGGTCACGACCACCGGGGAGCTGTTTTTT
TRBJ2-7	TRBD1	.	TRBV9	CASSTGQGSGEQYF	TGTGCCAGCAGCACTGGACAGGGGTCGGGCGAGCAGTACTTC
TRBJ2-1	.	.	TRBV2	CASSVQGLSYNEQFF	TGTGCCAGCAGTGTTCAGGGCCTCTCCTACAATGAGCAGTTCTTC
TRBJ2-3	.	.	TRBV10-2	CASSLTRTDTQYF	TGCGCCAGCAGTCTTACTAGGACAGATACGCAGTATTTT
TRBJ1-5	.	.	TRBV27	CASSLTPLNQPQHF	TGTGCCAGCAGTTTAACTCCGCTCAATCAGCCCCAGCATTTT
TRBJ1-5	.	once	TRBV5-8	CASSLKLSSNQPQHF	TGTGCCAGCAGCTTGAAACTCTCTAGCAATCAGCCCCAGCATTTT